This section outlines one TCR beta chain sequence together with its context. The CDR3 has 15 residues. Germline trimming cut 2 bases from V and 0 bases from J; bases unmatched to any gene: 2. The germline gives CDR1 SGHTA, CDR2 FQGNSA. These data belong to a study of blood T cell repertoires in COVID-19. Overall study: The United States, Italy and Spain were the sources of the acute and convalescent COVID-19 samples.

This table comes from immunoSEQ multiplex PCR, and its TCRdb copy is limited to in-frame clones, with some not included. The sample lists some 100,000 clones; 85% to 90% were seen once. The receptor comes from a woman of 80 years or more with active COVID-19. The genes are TRBV7-2 and TRBJ1-1; 8 bases are shared with TRBD1. Material: peripheral blood. CDR3 loop: CASSLQGAVNTEAFF. In DNA, the CDR3 is TGTGCCAGCAGCTTACAGGGGGCCGTGAACACTGAAGCTTTCTTT.